This TCR beta chain emerged from a study of early T cells in non-severe SARS-CoV-2 infection. The wider study: Sequenced material consisted of bulk RNA (from unsorted whole blood), and chains were unpaired. General observations from the study: Matches to VDJdb favored anti-spike CD8 responses and missed private and CD4 specificities.

This clonotype was recorded at least ten times. The target antigen is unknown. CDR3 size: 13 residues. Germline CDR1 MDHEN, CDR2 SYDVKM. V shed 8 bases and J shed 6 bases, with 16 bases lying between them. Unique molecular identifiers were affixed to single, distinct cDNA molecules. One entry per CDR3 protein results from TCRdb running MiXCR on the 5' RACE reads. The sample lists about 64,000 distinct CDR3 sequences, roughly 12% occurring once. The TCR sequence derives from an adult who was a healthcare worker with PCR-confirmed SARS-CoV-2 infection or an uninfected control (not recorded which). The chain has TRBV28 and TRBJ1-2; unclear D gene. The sequencing used whole blood, collected at baseline. The CDR3 nucleotides are TGTGCCAGCGACGTACTGGGGTCCGATGGCTACACCTTC. Translated, it gives CASDVLGSDGYTF.